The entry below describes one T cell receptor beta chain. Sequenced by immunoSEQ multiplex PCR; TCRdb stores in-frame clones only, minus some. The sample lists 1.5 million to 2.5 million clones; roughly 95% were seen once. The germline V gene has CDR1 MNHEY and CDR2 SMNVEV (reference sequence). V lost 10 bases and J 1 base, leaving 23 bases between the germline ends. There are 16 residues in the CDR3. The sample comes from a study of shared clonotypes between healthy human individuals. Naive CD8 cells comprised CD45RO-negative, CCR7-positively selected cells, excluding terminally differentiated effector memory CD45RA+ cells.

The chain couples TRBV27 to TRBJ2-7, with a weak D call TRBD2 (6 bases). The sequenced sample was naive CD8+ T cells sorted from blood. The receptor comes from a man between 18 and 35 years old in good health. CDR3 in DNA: TGTGCCACCCCCTTTCCCGGAACGGCGGGGTCCTACGAGCAGTACTTC. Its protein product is CATPFPGTAGSYEQYF.